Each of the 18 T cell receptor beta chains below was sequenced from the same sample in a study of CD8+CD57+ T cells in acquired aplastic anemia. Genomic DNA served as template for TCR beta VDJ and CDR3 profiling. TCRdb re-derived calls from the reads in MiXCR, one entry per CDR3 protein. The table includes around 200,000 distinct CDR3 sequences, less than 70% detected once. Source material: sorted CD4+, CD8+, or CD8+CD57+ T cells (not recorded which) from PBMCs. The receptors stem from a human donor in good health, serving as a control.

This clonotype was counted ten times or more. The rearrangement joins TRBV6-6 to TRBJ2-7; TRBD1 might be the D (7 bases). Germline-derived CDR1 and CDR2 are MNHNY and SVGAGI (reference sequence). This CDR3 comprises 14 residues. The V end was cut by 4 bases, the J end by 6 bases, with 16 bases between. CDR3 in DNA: TGTGCCAGCAGTTGGACAGGTGCGGAGGGCGAGCAGTACTTC. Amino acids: CASSWTGAEGEQYF.

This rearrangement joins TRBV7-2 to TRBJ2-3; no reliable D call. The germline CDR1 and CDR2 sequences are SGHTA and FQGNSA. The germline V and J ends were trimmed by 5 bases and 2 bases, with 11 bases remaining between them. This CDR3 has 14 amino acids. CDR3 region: CASSQAFITDTQYF. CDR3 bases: TGTGCCAGCAGCCAAGCTTTTATCACAGATACGCAGTATTTT.

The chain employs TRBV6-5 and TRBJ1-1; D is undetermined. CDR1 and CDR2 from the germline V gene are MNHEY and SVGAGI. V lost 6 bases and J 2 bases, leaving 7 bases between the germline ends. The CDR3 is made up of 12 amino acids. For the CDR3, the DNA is TGTGCCAGCAGAGGAGTAAACACTGAAGCTTTCTTT. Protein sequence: CASRGVNTEAFF.

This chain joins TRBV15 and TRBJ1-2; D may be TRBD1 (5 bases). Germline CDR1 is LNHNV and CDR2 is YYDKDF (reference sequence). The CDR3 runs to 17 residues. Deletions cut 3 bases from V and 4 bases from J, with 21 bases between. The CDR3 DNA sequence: TGTGCCACCAGCAGGGAGGGTGGGCAGGGCCAATTCTATGGCTACACCTTC. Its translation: CATSREGGQGQFYGYTF.

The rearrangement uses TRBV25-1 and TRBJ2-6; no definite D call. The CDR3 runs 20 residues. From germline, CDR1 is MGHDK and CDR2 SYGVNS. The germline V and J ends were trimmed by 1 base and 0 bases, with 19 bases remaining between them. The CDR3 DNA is TGTGCCAGCAGTGAATTTGGTTGGGGAACAGAGTTCTCTGGGGCCAACGTCCTGACTTTC. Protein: CASSEFGWGTEFSGANVLTF.

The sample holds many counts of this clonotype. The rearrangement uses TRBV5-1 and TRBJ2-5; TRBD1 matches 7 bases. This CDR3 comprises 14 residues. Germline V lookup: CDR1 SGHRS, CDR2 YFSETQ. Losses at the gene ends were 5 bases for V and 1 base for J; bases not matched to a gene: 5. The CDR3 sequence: CASSSQGVQETQYF. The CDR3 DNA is TGCGCCAGCAGTTCTCAGGGGGTCCAAGAGACCCAGTACTTC. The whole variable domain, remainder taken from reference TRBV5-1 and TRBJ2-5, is KAGVTQTPRYLIKTRGQQVTLSCSPISGHRSVSWYQQTPGQGLQFLFEYFSETQRNKGNFPGRFSGRQFSNSRSEMNVSTLELGDSALYLCASSSQGVQETQYFGPGTRLLVL.

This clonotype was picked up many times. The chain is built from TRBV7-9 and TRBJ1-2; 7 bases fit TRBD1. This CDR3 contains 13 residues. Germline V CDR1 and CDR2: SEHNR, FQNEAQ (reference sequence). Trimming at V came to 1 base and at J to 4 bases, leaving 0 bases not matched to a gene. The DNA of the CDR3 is TGTGCCAGCAGCTTAGGGACAGGCTATGGCTACACCTTC. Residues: CASSLGTGYGYTF. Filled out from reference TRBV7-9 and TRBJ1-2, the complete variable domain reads DTGVSQNPRHKITKRGQNVTFRCDPISEHNRLYWYRQTLGQGPEFLTYFQNEAQLEKSRLLSDRFSAERPKGSFSTLEIQRTEQGDSAMYLCASSLGTGYGYTFGSGTRLTVV.

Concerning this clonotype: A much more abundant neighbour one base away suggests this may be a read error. The CDR3 DNA sequence: TGCAGCGTTGCCAGGAGGCTCTCCTACGGGCAGTACTTC. This codes for CSVARRLSYGQYF. The chain recombines TRBV29-1 with TRBJ2-7; perhaps TRBD2 as D (5 bases). Per germline, CDR1 SQVTM and CDR2 ANQGSEA. The CDR3 covers 13 residues.

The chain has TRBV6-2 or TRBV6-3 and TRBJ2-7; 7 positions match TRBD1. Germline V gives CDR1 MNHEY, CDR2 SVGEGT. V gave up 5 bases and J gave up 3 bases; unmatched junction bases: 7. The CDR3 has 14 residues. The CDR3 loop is CASSQWTGYYEQYF. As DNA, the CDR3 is TGTGCCAGCAGTCAGTGGACAGGCTACTACGAGCAGTACTTC.

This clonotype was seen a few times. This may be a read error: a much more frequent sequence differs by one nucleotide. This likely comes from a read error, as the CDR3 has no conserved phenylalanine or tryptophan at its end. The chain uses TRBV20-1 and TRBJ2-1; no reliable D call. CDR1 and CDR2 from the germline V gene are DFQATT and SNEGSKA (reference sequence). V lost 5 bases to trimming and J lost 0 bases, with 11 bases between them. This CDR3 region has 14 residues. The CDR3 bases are TGCAGTGCTGTGAGCGAGAGCTCCTACAATGAGCAGTTCCTC. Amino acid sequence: CSAVSESSYNEQFL.

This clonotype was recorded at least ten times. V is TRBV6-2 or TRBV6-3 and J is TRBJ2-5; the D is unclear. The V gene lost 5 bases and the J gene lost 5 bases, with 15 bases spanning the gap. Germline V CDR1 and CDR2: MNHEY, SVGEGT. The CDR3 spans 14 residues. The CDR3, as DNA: TGTGCCAGCAGTCCCCGGGCCACGATGGAGACCCAGTACTTC. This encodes CASSPRATMETQYF.

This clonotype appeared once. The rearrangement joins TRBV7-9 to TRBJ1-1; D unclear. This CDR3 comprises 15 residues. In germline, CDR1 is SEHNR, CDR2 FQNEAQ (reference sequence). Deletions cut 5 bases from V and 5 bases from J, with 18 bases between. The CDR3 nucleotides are TGTGCCAGCAGCCCAGACGGGAGGAGTGTGACTGAAGCTTTCTTT. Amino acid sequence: CASSPDGRSVTEAFF.

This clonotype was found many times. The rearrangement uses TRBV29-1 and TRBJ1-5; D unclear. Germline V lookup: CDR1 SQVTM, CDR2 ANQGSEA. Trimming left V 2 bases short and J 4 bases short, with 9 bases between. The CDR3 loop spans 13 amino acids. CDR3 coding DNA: TGCAGCGTTGAAATCCAGGAAAATCAGCCCCAGCATTTT. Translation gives CSVEIQENQPQHF.

CDR3 sequence (DNA): TGTGCCAGCAGCTTAGAAGGCTCGGATCGGGGCTACACCTTC. The encoded protein is CASSLEGSDRGYTF. This chain connects TRBV7-3 to TRBJ1-2; unclear D gene. Germline V gene sequence: CDR1 SGHTA, CDR2 FQGTGA. Trimming took off 2 bases at V and 8 bases at J, with 15 bases between the two ends. There are 14 residues in the CDR3.

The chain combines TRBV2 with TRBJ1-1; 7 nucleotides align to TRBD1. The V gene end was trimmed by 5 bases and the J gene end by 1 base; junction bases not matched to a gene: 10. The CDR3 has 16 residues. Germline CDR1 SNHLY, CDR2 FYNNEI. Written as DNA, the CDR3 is TGTGCCAGCAGTCCCCGACAGGGTGGTAAGAACACTGAAGCTTTCTTT. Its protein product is CASSPRQGGKNTEAFF.

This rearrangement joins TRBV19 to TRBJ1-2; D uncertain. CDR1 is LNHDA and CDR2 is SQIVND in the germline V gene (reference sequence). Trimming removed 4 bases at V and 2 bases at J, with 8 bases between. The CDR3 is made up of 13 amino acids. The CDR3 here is CASSTADNYGYTF. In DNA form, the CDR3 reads TGTGCCAGTAGTACGGCGGACAACTATGGCTACACCTTC.

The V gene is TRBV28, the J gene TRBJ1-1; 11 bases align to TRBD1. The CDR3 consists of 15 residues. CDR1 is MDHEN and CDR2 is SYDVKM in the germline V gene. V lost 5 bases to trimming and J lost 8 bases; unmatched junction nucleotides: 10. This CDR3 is CASSIPGQGGSEAFF. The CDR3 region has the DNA TGTGCCAGCAGTATACCGGGACAGGGGGGTTCGGAAGCTTTCTTT. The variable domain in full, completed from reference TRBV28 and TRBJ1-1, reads DVKVTQSSRYLVKRTGEKVFLECVQDMDHENMFWYRQDPGLGLRLIYFSYDVKMKEKGDIPEGYSVSREKKERFSLILESASTNQTSMYLCASSIPGQGGSEAFFGQGTRLTVV.

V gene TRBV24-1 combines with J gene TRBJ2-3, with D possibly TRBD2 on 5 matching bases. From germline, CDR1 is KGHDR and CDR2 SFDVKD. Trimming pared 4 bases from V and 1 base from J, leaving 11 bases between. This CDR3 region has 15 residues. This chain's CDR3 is CATSEWRAGTDTQYF. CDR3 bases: TGTGCCACCAGTGAATGGCGAGCGGGCACAGATACGCAGTATTTT.